This T cell receptor beta chain derives from a study of blood T cells in healthy people across ages. It was with a sample-barcoded 5' primer and a J-beta primer mix that a second PCR of about 6 to 12 cycles was run. TCRdb re-called the 5' RACE reads with MiXCR, one entry per CDR3 protein. The sample lists hundreds of thousands of distinct CDR3 sequences, about 30% occurring once. The CDR3 has 14 amino acids. Germline-derived CDR1 and CDR2 are DFQATT and SNEGSKA (reference sequence). The V and J ends lost 3 bases and 7 bases, in that order; junction bases with no gene match: 10. This clonotype was counted between two and nine times.

This TCR came from an elderly woman in good health. The specimen was blood. The rearrangement joins TRBV20-1 to TRBJ2-7, with 9 positions matching TRBD2. CDR3 amino acids: CSARGSGGYNEQYF. The CDR3 nucleotides are TGCAGTGCTAGGGGTAGCGGGGGATACAATGAGCAGTACTTC.